The 26 T cell receptor beta chains below were found in one sample sequenced in a study of blood T cell repertoires in COVID-19. Measured with immunoSEQ multiplex PCR; TCRdb has only the in-frame clones, and not every one. The sample shows about 150,000 clones, about four fifths of them seen only once. Sequencing used peripheral blood. Receptors originate from a woman older than 75 with acute or convalescent COVID-19.

This chain links TRBV29-1 with TRBJ1-3, with 8 bases matching TRBD1. Germline CDR1 and CDR2: SQVTM and ANQGSEA. After removal of 7 bases from V and 2 bases from J, the junction contained 7 bases not matched to a gene. CDR3 size: 14 residues. CDR3 region: CSAGEGQAGNTIYF. The CDR3 DNA reads as TGCAGCGCCGGGGAGGGACAGGCTGGAAACACCATATATTTT.

The genes are TRBV18 and TRBJ1-1; no firm D call. V lost 3 bases and J 4 bases, leaving 9 bases between the germline ends. The CDR3 loop spans 13 amino acids. CDR1 is KGHSH, CDR2 LQKENI, per germline. CDR3 DNA sequence: TGTGCCAGCTCACCGGGGAGGACCACTGAAGCTTTCTTT. Its translation is CASSPGRTTEAFF.

This chain connects TRBV5-5 to TRBJ2-1; D unclear. Looked up from germline, CDR1 is SGHKS and CDR2 is YYEKEE (reference sequence). The V and J ends lost 4 bases and 2 bases respectively, with 7 bases between them. The CDR3 is 13 residues long. This CDR3 reads CASSPGPYNEQFF. CDR3 bases: TGTGCCAGCAGCCCCGGTCCCTACAATGAGCAGTTCTTC.

The rearrangement joins TRBV19 to TRBJ1-1, with 9 bases aligning to TRBD1. CDR3 length: 14 amino acids. Trimming removed 6 bases from V and 5 bases from J; junction bases left unmatched: 7. From germline, CDR1 is LNHDA and CDR2 SQIVND (reference sequence). CDR3 in DNA: TGTGCCAGTAGCGCCTTAGGGACAGGGACTGAAGCTTTCTTT. Its translation is CASSALGTGTEAFF.

This chain uses TRBV10-1 with TRBJ2-7; TRBD1 agrees at 10 bases. Trimming at V came to 3 bases and at J to 6 bases, leaving 11 bases not matched to a gene. The CDR3 has 16 residues. The germline V gene has CDR1 WNHNN and CDR2 SYGVQD (reference sequence). This chain's CDR3 is CASSDPRTGGTGEQYF. CDR3 DNA: TGCGCCAGCAGTGACCCACGGACAGGGGGAACGGGCGAGCAGTACTTC.

The CDR3 reads CASSDGGIQETQYF. In nucleotides, the CDR3 is TGTGCCAGTAGTGACGGGGGGATACAAGAGACCCAGTACTTC. The V and J genes are TRBV19 and TRBJ2-5, with 7 bases that match TRBD2. Germline assignment: CDR1 LNHDA and CDR2 SQIVND (reference sequence). V was pared by 5 bases and J by 2 bases, with 5 bases of the junction left unmatched. The CDR3 is 14 amino acids.

The rearrangement links TRBV4-2 to TRBJ2-7; a weak D match, TRBD2 (6 bases). The V and J ends lost 0 bases and 2 bases respectively, with 11 bases between them. Germline lookup yields CDR1 LGHNA and CDR2 YNFKEQ. The CDR3 is made up of 15 amino acids. DNA for the CDR3: TGTGCCAGCAGCCAAGATCGTGGAGGGACCTACGAGCAGTACTTC. Its protein product is CASSQDRGGTYEQYF.

The chain joins TRBV19 to TRBJ1-1; perhaps TRBD1 as D (5 bases). V was clipped by 4 bases and J by 8 bases, with 14 bases between them. Germline V gene sequence: CDR1 LNHDA, CDR2 SQIVND (reference sequence). This CDR3 has 13 amino acids. This CDR3 reads CASSKYPAGEAFF. The CDR3 bases are TGTGCCAGTAGTAAATATCCCGCAGGGGAAGCTTTCTTT.

CDR3: CASSISQGKQPQHF. The CDR3 bases are TGTGCCAGTAGTATAAGTCAGGGGAAGCAGCCCCAGCATTTT. The chain combines TRBV19 with TRBJ1-5; D possibly corresponds to TRBD1 (6 bases). V dropped 2 bases and J dropped 7 bases, with 12 bases sitting between them. CDR1 is LNHDA, CDR2 SQIVND, per germline (reference sequence). This CDR3 has 14 residues.

The sample holds a few counts of this clone. This chain connects TRBV19 to TRBJ2-7, with TRBD2 identical over 8 bases. V lost 6 bases and J lost 3; bases outside the gene matches: 4. Per germline, CDR1 LNHDA and CDR2 SQIVND (reference sequence). This CDR3 contains 13 residues. CDR3 residues: CASRSRGGYEQYF. CDR3 DNA sequence: TGTGCCAGTAGGAGTCGGGGGGGCTACGAGCAGTACTTC.

This clone was seen a handful of times. This chain uses TRBV11-2 with TRBJ2-3; the D gene is possibly TRBD1 (6 bases). CDR1 is SGHAT and CDR2 is FQNNGV in the germline V gene. V lost 5 bases, J lost 0 bases, and 9 bases lay in between. The CDR3 is 14 amino acids. CDR3 sequence: CASSSQGSTDTQYF. Here the CDR3 DNA reads TGTGCCAGCAGCAGTCAGGGGAGCACAGATACGCAGTATTTT.

J is TRBJ2-1 and V is TRBV7-2; 10 nucleotides match TRBD2. The J segment lost 6 bases and the V segment lost 5 bases, leaving 7 bases of the junction unmatched. The germline CDR1 and CDR2 sequences are SGHTA and FQGNSA. This CDR3 has 15 amino acids. CDR3 nucleotides: TGTGCCAGCAGCCCAAGCGGGGGGGCCCGCAATGAGCAGTTCTTC. Amino acid sequence: CASSPSGGARNEQFF. Based on the CDR3 plus reference TRBV7-2 and TRBJ2-1, the full variable domain is GAGVSQSPSNKVTEKGKDVELRCDPISGHTALYWYRQSLGQGLEFLIYFQGNSAPDKSGLPSDRFSAERTGGSVSTLTIQRTQQEDSAVYLCASSPSGGARNEQFFGPGTRLTVL.

The chain recombines TRBV7-9 with TRBJ1-2; 7 bases line up with TRBD1. Germline V gives CDR1 SEHNR, CDR2 FQNEAQ (reference sequence). V lost 4 bases, J lost 4 bases, and 15 bases stayed unmatched. CDR3 length: 17 amino acids. The CDR3 bases are TGTGCCAGCAGCTCCCTGATTATGGGCAGGGGGAGCTATGGCTACACCTTC. Protein sequence: CASSSLIMGRGSYGYTF.

The CDR3 DNA reads as TGTGCCAGCAGCTGGGACAGGGGCAACGAGCAGTACTTC. This translates into CASSWDRGNEQYF. This chain joins TRBV5-4 and TRBJ2-7; 10 positions match TRBD1. The CDR3 runs 13 residues. Germline CDR1 and CDR2: SGHNT and YYREEE (reference sequence). The J segment lost 5 bases and the V segment lost 3 bases, leaving 2 bases of the junction unmatched.

The chain employs TRBV29-1 and TRBJ1-1, with D possibly TRBD1 on 5 matching bases. This CDR3 has 12 residues. Germline values: CDR1 SQVTM, CDR2 ANQGSEA. CDR3 sequence: CTGGEDNTEAFF. CDR3 nucleotide sequence: TGCACGGGGGGGGAAGACAACACTGAAGCTTTCTTT.

This clone was detected once. The genes are TRBV6-5 and TRBJ2-7; TRBD1 matches at 9 bases. With 6 bases clipped from V and 1 base from J, the junction kept 4 bases outside the gene matches. This CDR3 is 14 amino acids long. Germline V gene data show CDR1 as MNHEY and CDR2 as SVGAGI. In DNA, the CDR3 is TGTGCCAGCAGGTTGGGACAGGGATCCTACGAGCAGTACTTC. It specifies CASRLGQGSYEQYF.

The J gene is TRBJ2-1, the V gene TRBV7-3, with D possibly matching TRBD2 (6 bases). There are 13 residues in the CDR3. CDR1 is SGHTA, CDR2 FQGTGA, per germline. Trimming pared 5 bases from V and 9 bases from J, leaving 14 bases between. CDR3: CASSQLASGEQFF. For the CDR3, the DNA is TGTGCCAGCAGCCAGCTAGCGTCGGGTGAGCAGTTCTTC.

This clone was counted only a few times. The J gene is TRBJ1-5, the V gene TRBV28, with 7 bases aligning to TRBD1. This CDR3 is built from 16 residues. V gave up 4 bases and J gave up 3 bases; unmatched junction bases: 9. Germline CDR1 and CDR2: MDHEN and SYDVKM. CDR3 in amino acids: CASSYGLGTVNQPQHF. CDR3 bases: TGTGCCAGCAGTTATGGGTTAGGGACAGTCAATCAGCCCCAGCATTTT.

The chain is built from TRBV7-2 and TRBJ2-2; the D is unclear. V was shortened by 4 bases and J by 7 bases, with 13 bases between the two germline ends. The CDR3 extends over 14 amino acids. Germline assignment: CDR1 SGHTA and CDR2 FQGNSA. CDR3 residues: CASSSPNKHGELFF. The CDR3 DNA follows: TGTGCCAGCAGCTCGCCCAATAAGCACGGGGAGCTGTTTTTT. Variable domain in full (rest from reference TRBV7-2 and TRBJ2-2): GAGVSQSPSNKVTEKGKDVELRCDPISGHTALYWYRQSLGQGLEFLIYFQGNSAPDKSGLPSDRFSAERTGGSVSTLTIQRTQQEDSAVYLCASSSPNKHGELFFGEGSRLTVL.

The chain employs TRBV7-9 and TRBJ1-1; weak D call: TRBD1 (6 bases). Trimming stripped 0 bases from V and 11 bases from J, with 13 bases between. Germline-derived CDR1 and CDR2 are SEHNR and FQNEAQ (reference sequence). The CDR3 loop spans 13 amino acids. CDR3 loop: CASSLARGAQAFF. The CDR3 nucleotides are TGTGCCAGCAGCTTAGCGCGGGGGGCGCAGGCTTTCTTT.

On this clone: This specimen includes other DNA sequences encoding the same CDR3. The chain has TRBV7-2 and TRBJ1-3, with D possibly TRBD1 on 6 matching bases. The V gene lost 4 bases and the J gene lost 1 base, with 11 bases spanning the gap. The germline V gene encodes CDR1 SGHTA and CDR2 FQGNSA. This CDR3 is 15 amino acids long. CDR3: CASSSGTGSGNTIYF. CDR3 DNA sequence: TGTGCCAGCAGCTCAGGAACAGGGTCTGGAAACACCATATATTTT.

This chain links TRBV6-5 with TRBJ1-1, with D unclear. V gave up 4 bases and J gave up 6 bases, with 12 bases separating them. Looked up from germline, CDR1 is MNHEY and CDR2 is SVGAGI. This CDR3 has 13 residues. CDR3 coding DNA: TGTGCCAGCAGTTTCCCGGGTCAACCTGAAGCTTTCTTT. It codes for CASSFPGQPEAFF.

This rearrangement joins TRBV18 to TRBJ1-3, with TRBD1 identical over 8 bases. V lost 8 bases and J lost 0; bases outside the gene matches: 6. The length of the CDR3 is 15 residues. Germline lookup yields CDR1 KGHSH and CDR2 LQKENI. The CDR3 DNA reads TGTGCCAGCCGCCGGGGACAGGACTCTGGAAACACCATATATTTT. This codes for CASRRGQDSGNTIYF.

The chain joins TRBV15 to TRBJ2-1, with a possible D match to TRBD1 (5 bases). Germline loops: CDR1 LNHNV, CDR2 YYDKDF (reference sequence). V was pared by 0 bases and J by 4 bases, with 13 bases between. The CDR3 has 16 amino acids. CDR3 DNA: TGTGCCACCAGCAGAGAACGGCCAGGGCAGTACAATGAGCAGTTCTTC. Amino acid sequence: CATSRERPGQYNEQFF. Looking up the rest from reference TRBV15 and TRBJ2-1 gives the full variable domain: DAMVIQNPRYQVTQFGKPVTLSCSQTLNHNVMYWYQQKSSQAPKLLFHYYDKDFNNEADTPDNFQSRRPNTSFCFLDIRSPGLGDTAMYLCATSRERPGQYNEQFFGPGTRLTVL.

This clone was found once. V gene TRBV7-2 combines with J gene TRBJ2-1, with TRBD2 identical over 9 bases. The CDR3 covers 16 residues. The germline CDR1 and CDR2 sequences are SGHTA and FQGNSA. V dropped 6 bases and J dropped 7; count of bases not matched to a gene: 13. In DNA form, the CDR3 reads TGTGCCAGCAGGCTCCCAGGGGGACTAGCAAGGAATGAGCAGTTCTTC. Protein product: CASRLPGGLARNEQFF. Variable domain in full (rest from reference TRBV7-2 and TRBJ2-1): GAGVSQSPSNKVTEKGKDVELRCDPISGHTALYWYRQSLGQGLEFLIYFQGNSAPDKSGLPSDRFSAERTGGSVSTLTIQRTQQEDSAVYLCASRLPGGLARNEQFFGPGTRLTVL.

The gene calls are TRBV7-2 and TRBJ2-7, with TRBD1 matching over 7 bases. From germline, CDR1 is SGHTA and CDR2 FQGNSA. The ends lost 6 bases at V and 2 bases at J; junction bases unmatched: 4. The CDR3 contains 13 residues. CDR3 loop: CASSDRVAYEQYF. CDR3 nucleotide sequence: TGTGCCAGCAGTGACAGGGTCGCCTACGAGCAGTACTTC.